The clone carrying this T cell receptor (beta chain) showed up just a few times. Antigen: not known. The length of the CDR3 is 13 residues. Germline V gene sequence: CDR1 SGHDN, CDR2 FVKESK. Losses at the gene ends were 2 bases for V and 5 bases for J; bases not matched to a gene: 1. The data were taken from a study of T cells in Graves' hyperthyroidism and ophthalmopathy. The study's findings and limits: A 13 V-J signature model discriminated ophthalmopathy versus stable hyperthyroidism. Blood samples included most of the expanded thyroid clonotypes exceeding 0.001.

The TCR beta CDR3 regions underwent amplification using RNA transcripts as the source. First-round RT-PCR of the TCR CDR3 relied on the HTBI primer set. TCRdb reprocessed the multiplex PCR reads with MiXCR, giving one entry per CDR3 protein. The sample includes approximately 700,000 distinct CDR3 sequences, about 45% of them seen just once. Investigators excluded patients with uncontrolled infection, other autoimmune disease, pregnancy or lactation. Diagnosing involved the use of clinical symptoms, serum thyroxine and TRAb, thyroid ultrasound and orbital computed tomography. Specimen: peripheral blood or thyroid tissue (not recorded which). This rearrangement joins TRBV14 to TRBJ2-7; 9 nucleotides line up with TRBD2. This receptor was obtained from an adult man with Graves' disease, either hyperthyroidism or ophthalmopathy (not recorded which). The CDR3 DNA reads as TGTGCCAGCAGCCAATCTAGCGGGAACGAGCAGTACTTC. Translated, it gives CASSQSSGNEQYF.